One sample yielded the 15 T cell receptor beta chains listed below, sequenced in a study of regulatory T cells in long-lasting Graves disease (dated by TCRdb to the early 2020s). In the paper's terms, the time point label means: newly diagnosed GD, antithyroid drugs for less than 3 months. For both TCR sequencing and RNA sequencing, RNA was extracted from PBMCs in TRIzol. The library was generated by multiplex PCR. The reads were generated on an Illumina HiSeq 4000. CDR3 regions were amplified by Arm-PCR with iRepertoire HTBI primers to construct TCR beta libraries. The public reads were run again by TCRdb, first through fastp at Q25 and then through MiXCR, and only productive beta chains were kept. Each CDR3 protein gets just one entry, which takes the most common genes and DNA from the rows behind it. This sample lists hundreds of thousands of distinct CDR3 sequences; 15% to 20% were detected once. The ten largest account for more than 35% of the sample.

The material sequenced was peripheral blood mononuclear cells (PBMCs), taken at new diagnosis, from a patient treated with antithyroid drugs. These receptors all stem from a female donor with Graves disease.

DNA of the CDR3: TGTGCCAGCGACCACTCGGGCCCCAAGACTGACAATCAGCCCCAGCATTTT. Its translation is CASDHSGPKTDNQPQHF. The chain links TRBV12-3 or TRBV12-4 to TRBJ1-5; D gene unclear. The CDR3 consists of 17 residues. The V and J ends lost 8 bases and 3 bases respectively, with 23 bases between them.

This clonotype was recorded a few times. The chain uses TRBV29-1 and TRBJ2-1; either TRBD1 or TRBD2 may fit D (5 bases each). CDR1 SQVTM and CDR2 ANQGSEA come from the germline V gene. The CDR3 runs to 10 residues. The germline V and J ends were trimmed by 1 base and 15 bases, with 10 bases remaining between them. The CDR3 loop reads CSVEGGLGFF. Written as DNA, the CDR3 is TGCAGCGTTGAAGGGGGGTTAGGGTTCTTC.

A word on this clonotype: This may stem from a read error, because a much larger clone lies one nucleotide away. The chain couples TRBV5-6 to TRBJ2-7; D might be TRBD1 (7 bases). Germline CDR1 SGHDT, CDR2 YYEEEE. This CDR3 is 13 amino acids long. The V gene lost 6 bases and the J gene lost 7 bases, with 17 bases spanning the gap. CDR3 sequence reads: CASTGTEAGEQYF. In DNA form, the CDR3 reads TGTGCCAGCACCGGGACAGAGGCGGGGGAGCAGTACTTC.

The chain couples TRBV11-2 to TRBJ2-5; TRBD2 might be the D (5 bases). V lost 5 bases, J lost 5 bases, and 21 bases lay in between. This CDR3 is 16 amino acids long. The germline CDR1 and CDR2 sequences are SGHAT and FQNNGV. The CDR3 protein is CASSPAAGVGWETQYF. In nucleotides, the CDR3 is TGTGCCAGCAGCCCCGCGGCCGGGGTGGGGTGGGAGACCCAGTACTTC.

This clonotype was seen repeatedly, ten times or more. J is TRBJ1-5 and V is TRBV15; no clear D. Trimming left V 1 base short and J 5 bases short, with 3 bases between. From germline, CDR1 is LNHNV and CDR2 YYDKDF (reference sequence). CDR3 length: 12 amino acids. CDR3 region: CATSRADQPQHF. For the CDR3, the DNA is TGTGCCACCAGCAGAGCCGATCAGCCCCAGCATTTT.

The chain uses TRBV19 and TRBJ2-1; 12 bases align to TRBD2. Germline V gene data show CDR1 as LNHDA and CDR2 as SQIVND (reference sequence). The V and J ends lost 2 bases and 5 bases, in that order; junction bases with no gene match: 10. The length of the CDR3 is 18 residues. Here the CDR3 DNA reads TGTGCCAGTAGTATATGGGGACTAGCGGGTCCTTTCGACAATGAGCAGTTCTTC. This gives the protein CASSIWGLAGPFDNEQFF.

The V call is TRBV10-2, the J call TRBJ1-2; tentatively, D is TRBD1 (6 bases). The V and J ends lost 3 bases and 4 bases respectively, with 12 bases between them. Germline lookup yields CDR1 WSHSY and CDR2 SAAADI. The CDR3 contains 14 residues. This CDR3 reads CASSDEGVGYGYTF. The CDR3 DNA reads as TGCGCCAGCAGTGATGAGGGGGTAGGCTATGGCTACACCTTC.

J is TRBJ1-2 and V is TRBV11-2; 7 nucleotides line up with TRBD1. This CDR3 is 16 amino acids long. The V and J ends lost 3 bases and 1 base, in that order; junction bases with no gene match: 8. Germline V gene sequence: CDR1 SGHAT, CDR2 FQNNGV. The CDR3 sequence is CASSFPRAGGNYGYTF. The DNA of the CDR3 is TGTGCCAGCAGCTTTCCGAGGGCAGGGGGTAACTATGGCTACACCTTC.

The sample holds many counts of this clonotype. An end of the junction does not agree with germline; a read error may underlie this. J is TRBJ2-2 and V is TRBV24-1; D possibly corresponds to TRBD2 (5 bases). The CDR3 is 10 amino acids. Germline V lookup: CDR1 KGHDR, CDR2 SFDVKD. In DNA form, the CDR3 reads TGTGCCACGGAAGCCGGGGTGCTGTTTTTT. Its protein product is CATEAGVLFF.

V and J are TRBV2 and TRBJ1-5, with 10 positions matching TRBD1. The CDR3 covers 15 residues. Germline CDR1 reads SNHLY; CDR2 reads FYNNEI. J lost 4 bases, V lost 6 bases, and 6 bases had no gene match. The CDR3 coding sequence is TGTGCCAGCAGCAGACAGGGGGCTGGGAATCAGCCCCAGCATTTT. This gives the protein CASSRQGAGNQPQHF. Full variable domain (rest looked up from reference TRBV2 and TRBJ1-5): EPEVTQTPSHQVTQMGQEVILRCVPISNHLYFYWYRQILGQKVEFLVSFYNNEISEKSEIFDDQFSVERPDGSNFTLKIRSTKLEDSAMYFCASSRQGAGNQPQHFGDGTRLSIL.

On this clonotype: This may come from a read error, since a much larger clone is one base off. This rearrangement joins TRBV13 to TRBJ2-5; D is unclear. Per germline, CDR1 PRHDT and CDR2 FYEKMQ (reference sequence). Trimming cost V 7 bases and J 3 bases, with 9 bases left between them. This CDR3 has 12 amino acids. The CDR3 DNA reads as TGTGCCAGCAAGAGTCTCAAAGAGACCCAGTACTTC. Its translation: CASKSLKETQYF.

This clonotype was seen repeatedly, ten times or more. The V and J genes are TRBV12-3 or TRBV12-4 and TRBJ1-2, with 9 positions matching TRBD1. CDR3 length: 18 residues. J gave up 6 bases and V 3 bases, and 17 bases lay outside the gene matches. The CDR3 DNA is TGTGCCAGCAGTTTCCTAGACTTACAGGGGGCCCCCTCGGATGGCTACACCTTC. Protein sequence: CASSFLDLQGAPSDGYTF.

This clonotype was counted many times. The rearrangement links TRBV28 to TRBJ2-7; 7 bases agree with TRBD1. V was pared by 6 bases and J by 4 bases, with 12 bases of the junction left unmatched. There are 15 residues in the CDR3. Per germline, CDR1 MDHEN and CDR2 SYDVKM. The CDR3 region is CASSLPGTARYEQYF. In nucleotides, the CDR3 is TGTGCCAGCAGCCTTCCCGGGACAGCAAGATACGAGCAGTACTTC.

This clonotype was detected many times. The chain uses TRBV7-6 and TRBJ2-1, with TRBD1 matching over 7 bases. This CDR3 is 17 amino acids long. V lost 0 bases to trimming and J lost 3 bases; unmatched junction nucleotides: 8. CDR1 and CDR2 (germline): SGHVS, FNYEAQ. CDR3 DNA: TGTGCCAGCAGCTTAGCGGATGGGACAGCTTTCTACAATGAGCAGTTCTTC. Translating gives CASSLADGTAFYNEQFF. Filled out from reference TRBV7-6 and TRBJ2-1, the complete variable domain reads GAGVSQSPRYKVTKRGQDVALRCDPISGHVSLYWYRQALGQGPEFLTYFNYEAQQDKSGLPNDRFSAERPEGSISTLTIQRTEQRDSAMYRCASSLADGTAFYNEQFFGPGTRLTVL.

A note on this clonotype: The junction does not match germline at one end; this may be a read error. DNA of the CDR3: TGCAGTGCCAGAGCGGGGGCGACCTATTCATATTACTACAATGAGCAGTTCTTC. This sequence encodes CSARAGATYSYYYNEQFF. The chain joins TRBV20-1 to TRBJ2-1; 8 nucleotides align to TRBD2. The CDR3 runs 18 residues. From germline, CDR1 is DFQATT and CDR2 SNEGSKA (reference sequence).